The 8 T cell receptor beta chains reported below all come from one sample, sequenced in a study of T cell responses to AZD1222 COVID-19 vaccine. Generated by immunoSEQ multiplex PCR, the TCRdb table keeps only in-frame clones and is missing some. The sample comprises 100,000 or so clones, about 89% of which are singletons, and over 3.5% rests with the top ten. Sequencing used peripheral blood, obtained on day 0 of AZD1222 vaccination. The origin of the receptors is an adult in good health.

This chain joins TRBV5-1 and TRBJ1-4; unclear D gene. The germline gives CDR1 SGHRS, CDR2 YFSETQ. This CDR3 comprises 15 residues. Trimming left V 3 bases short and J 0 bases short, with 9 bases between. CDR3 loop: CASSSDTSTNEKLFF. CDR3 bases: TGCGCCAGCAGCTCCGACACCTCAACTAATGAAAAACTGTTTTTT.

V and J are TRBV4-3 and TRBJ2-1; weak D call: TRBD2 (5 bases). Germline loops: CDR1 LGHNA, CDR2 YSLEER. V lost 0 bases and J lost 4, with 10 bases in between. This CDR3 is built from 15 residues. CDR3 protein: CASSQDVRGYNEQFF. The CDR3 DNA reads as TGCGCCAGCAGCCAAGATGTTCGGGGTTACAATGAGCAGTTCTTC.

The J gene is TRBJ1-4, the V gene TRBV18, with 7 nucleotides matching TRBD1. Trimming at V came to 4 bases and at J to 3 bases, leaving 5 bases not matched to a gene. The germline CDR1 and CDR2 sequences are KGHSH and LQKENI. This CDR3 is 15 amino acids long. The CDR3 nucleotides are TGTGCCAGCTCACTCACCGGGACAGCTAATGAAAAACTGTTTTTT. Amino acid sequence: CASSLTGTANEKLFF.

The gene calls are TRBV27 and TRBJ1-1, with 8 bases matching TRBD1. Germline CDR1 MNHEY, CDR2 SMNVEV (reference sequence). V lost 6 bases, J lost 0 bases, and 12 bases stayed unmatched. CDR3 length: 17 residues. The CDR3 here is CASSSGTGLLLNTEAFF. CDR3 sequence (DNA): TGTGCCAGCAGCTCCGGGACAGGACTCTTGTTGAACACTGAAGCTTTCTTT.

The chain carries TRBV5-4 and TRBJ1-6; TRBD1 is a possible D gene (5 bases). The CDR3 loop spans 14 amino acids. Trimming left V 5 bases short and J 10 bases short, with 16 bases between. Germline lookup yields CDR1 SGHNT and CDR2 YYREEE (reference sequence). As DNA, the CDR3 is TGTGCCAGCAGACGTGCAGGGTCCGGCTCACCCCTCCACTTT. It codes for CASRRAGSGSPLHF.

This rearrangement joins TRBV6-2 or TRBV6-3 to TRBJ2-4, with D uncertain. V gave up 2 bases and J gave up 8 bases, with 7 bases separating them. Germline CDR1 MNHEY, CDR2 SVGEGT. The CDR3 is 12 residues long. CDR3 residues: CASSYVWDIQYF. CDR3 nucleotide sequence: TGTGCCAGCAGTTACGTATGGGACATTCAGTACTTC.

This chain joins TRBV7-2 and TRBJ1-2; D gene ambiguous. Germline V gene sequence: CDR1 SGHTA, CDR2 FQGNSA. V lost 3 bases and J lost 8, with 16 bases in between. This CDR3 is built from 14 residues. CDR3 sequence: CASSFPGNTGGYTF. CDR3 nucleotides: TGTGCCAGCAGCTTCCCCGGGAACACCGGCGGCTACACCTTC.

For the CDR3, the DNA is TGCGCCAGCAGCTTGGGAGACAGGAGTAACACTGAAGCTTTCTTT. This gives the protein CASSLGDRSNTEAFF. The chain couples TRBV5-1 to TRBJ1-1; tentatively, D is TRBD1 (6 bases). The CDR3 spans 15 residues. Germline loops: CDR1 SGHRS, CDR2 YFSETQ. V gave up 0 bases and J gave up 2 bases, with 11 bases separating them.